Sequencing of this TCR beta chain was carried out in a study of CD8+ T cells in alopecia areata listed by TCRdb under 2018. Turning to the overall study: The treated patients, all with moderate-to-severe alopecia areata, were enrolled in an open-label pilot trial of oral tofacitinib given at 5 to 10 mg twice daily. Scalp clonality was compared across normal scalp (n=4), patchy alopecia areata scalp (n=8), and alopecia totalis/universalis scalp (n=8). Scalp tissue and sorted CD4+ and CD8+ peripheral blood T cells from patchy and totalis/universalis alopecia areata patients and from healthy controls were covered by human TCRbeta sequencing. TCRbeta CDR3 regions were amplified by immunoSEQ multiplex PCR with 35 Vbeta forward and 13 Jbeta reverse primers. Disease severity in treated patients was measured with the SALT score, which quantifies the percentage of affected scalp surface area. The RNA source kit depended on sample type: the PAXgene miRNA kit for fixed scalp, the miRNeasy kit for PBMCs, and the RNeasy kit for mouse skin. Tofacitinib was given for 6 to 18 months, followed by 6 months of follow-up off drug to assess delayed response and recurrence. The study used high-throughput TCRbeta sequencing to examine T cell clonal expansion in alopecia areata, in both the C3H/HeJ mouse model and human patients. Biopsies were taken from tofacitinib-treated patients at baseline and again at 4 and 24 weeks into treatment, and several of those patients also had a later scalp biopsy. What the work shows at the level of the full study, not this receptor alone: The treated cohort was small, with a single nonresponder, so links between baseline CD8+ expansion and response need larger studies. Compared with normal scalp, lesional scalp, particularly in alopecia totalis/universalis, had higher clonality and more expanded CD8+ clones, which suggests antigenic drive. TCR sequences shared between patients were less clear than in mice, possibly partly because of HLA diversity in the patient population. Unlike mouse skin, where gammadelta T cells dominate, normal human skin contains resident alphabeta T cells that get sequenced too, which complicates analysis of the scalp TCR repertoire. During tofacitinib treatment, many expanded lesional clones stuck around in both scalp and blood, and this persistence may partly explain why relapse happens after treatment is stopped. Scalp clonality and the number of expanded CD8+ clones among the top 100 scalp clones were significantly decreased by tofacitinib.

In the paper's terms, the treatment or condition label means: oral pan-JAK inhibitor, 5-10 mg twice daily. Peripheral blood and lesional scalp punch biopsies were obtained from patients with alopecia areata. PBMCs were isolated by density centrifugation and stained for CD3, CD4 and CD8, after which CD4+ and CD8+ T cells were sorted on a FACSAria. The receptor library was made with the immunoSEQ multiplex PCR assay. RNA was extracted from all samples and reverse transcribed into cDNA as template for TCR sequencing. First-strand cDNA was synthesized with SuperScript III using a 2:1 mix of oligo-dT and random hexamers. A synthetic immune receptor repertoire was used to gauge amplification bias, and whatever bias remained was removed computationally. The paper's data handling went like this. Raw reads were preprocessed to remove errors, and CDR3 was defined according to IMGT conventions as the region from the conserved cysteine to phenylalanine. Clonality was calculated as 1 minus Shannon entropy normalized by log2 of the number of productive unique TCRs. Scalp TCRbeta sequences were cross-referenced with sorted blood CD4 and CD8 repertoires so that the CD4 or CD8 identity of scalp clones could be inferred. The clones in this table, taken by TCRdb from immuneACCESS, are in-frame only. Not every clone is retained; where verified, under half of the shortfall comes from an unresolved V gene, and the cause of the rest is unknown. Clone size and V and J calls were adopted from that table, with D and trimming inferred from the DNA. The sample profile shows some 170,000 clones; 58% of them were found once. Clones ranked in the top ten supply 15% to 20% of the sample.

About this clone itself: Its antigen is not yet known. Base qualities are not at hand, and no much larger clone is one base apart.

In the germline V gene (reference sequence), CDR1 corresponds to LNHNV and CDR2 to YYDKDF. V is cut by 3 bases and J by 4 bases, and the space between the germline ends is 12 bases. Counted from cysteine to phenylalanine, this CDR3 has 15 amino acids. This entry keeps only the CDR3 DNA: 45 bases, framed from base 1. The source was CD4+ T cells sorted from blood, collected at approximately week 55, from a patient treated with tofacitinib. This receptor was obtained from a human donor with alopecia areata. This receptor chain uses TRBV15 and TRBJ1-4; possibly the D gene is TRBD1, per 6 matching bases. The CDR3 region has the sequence CATSSTGQLNEKLFF. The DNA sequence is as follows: TGTGCCACCAGCAGTACTGGACAGCTTAATGAAAAACTGTTTTTT.